These 3 T cell receptor beta chains were all obtained from the same sample, sequenced in a study of T cells in Graves' hyperthyroidism and ophthalmopathy. It was RNA transcripts that yielded the amplified TCR beta CDR3 regions. First-round RT-PCR of the TCR CDR3 relied on the HTBI primer set. TCRdb reanalysed the multiplex PCR reads using MiXCR and keeps one entry per CDR3 protein. The sample lists some 360,000 distinct CDR3 sequences; roughly 13% were seen once. Sequenced input: blood. These receptors originate from a woman aged 55-69 years with Graves' hyperthyroidism.

This clonotype has a count of ten or more. J is TRBJ1-1 and V is TRBV12-3 or TRBV12-4; D gene unclear. The CDR3 consists of 13 residues. Trimming stripped 5 bases from V and 0 bases from J, with 7 bases between. CDR3 sequence: CASSQIMNTEAFF. The CDR3 DNA is TGTGCCAGCAGTCAGATCATGAACACTGAAGCTTTCTTT.

The sample holds a few counts of this clonotype. The V and J genes are TRBV9 and TRBJ2-7; unclear D gene. V was pared by 0 bases and J by 3 bases, with 7 bases between. The CDR3 spans 13 residues. Germline V gene sequence: CDR1 SGDLS, CDR2 YYNGEE. Here the CDR3 reads CASSVDMNYEQYF. CDR3 nucleotides: TGTGCCAGCAGCGTAGACATGAACTACGAGCAGTACTTC.

This clonotype appeared many times. The chain couples TRBV7-8 to TRBJ1-4; no clear D gene. CDR1 is SGHVS, CDR2 FQNEAQ, per germline. This CDR3 comprises 14 residues. The germline V and J ends were trimmed by 0 bases and 7 bases, with 9 bases remaining between them. Here the CDR3 DNA reads TGTGCCAGCAGCTTAGCCGACCCGGGTGAAAAACTGTTTTTT. Translated: CASSLADPGEKLFF.